This T cell receptor (beta chain) was identified in a study of blood T cell repertoires in COVID-19. Study-level information: Sources were T cells, B-cell-depleted T cells, or PBMCs; the material itself was cDNA or gDNA.

V dropped 2 bases and J dropped 0 bases, with 5 bases sitting between them. Germline CDR1 reads SGHRS; CDR2 reads YFSETQ. The CDR3 is made up of 13 amino acids. Original handling: Quantification of nucleated cells was approximated via reference gene primer amplification. Profiled with immunoSEQ multiplex PCR; TCRdb holds only in-frame clones, not every one. V, J and clone size are taken as reported in that table, and D and trimming were inferred from the DNA itself. The profile shows 250,000 or so clones, 65% to 90% of them singletons. This chain links TRBV5-1 with TRBJ2-5; D uncertain. The clonotype comes from a man aged 35 to 55 who had recovered from COVID-19. The sequencing input was peripheral blood. The CDR3 spells CASSFSYQETQYF. DNA for the CDR3: TGCGCCAGCAGCTTTTCGTACCAAGAGACCCAGTACTTC.